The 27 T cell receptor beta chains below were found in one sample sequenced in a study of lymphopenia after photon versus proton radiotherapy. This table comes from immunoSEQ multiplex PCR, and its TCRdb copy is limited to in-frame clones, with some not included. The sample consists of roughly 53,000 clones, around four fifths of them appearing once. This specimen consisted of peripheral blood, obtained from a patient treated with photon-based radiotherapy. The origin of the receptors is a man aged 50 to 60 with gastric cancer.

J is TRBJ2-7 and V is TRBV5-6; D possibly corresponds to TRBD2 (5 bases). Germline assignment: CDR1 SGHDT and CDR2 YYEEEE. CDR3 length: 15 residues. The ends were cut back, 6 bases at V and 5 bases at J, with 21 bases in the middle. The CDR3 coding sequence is TGTGCCAGCATCCGAGACCCAGCGGCCAGCAACGAGCAGTACTTC. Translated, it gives CASIRDPAASNEQYF. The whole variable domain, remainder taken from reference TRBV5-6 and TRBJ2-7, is DAGVTQSPTHLIKTRGQQVTLRCSPKSGHDTVSWYQQALGQGPQFIFQYYEEEERQRGNFPDRFSGHQFPNYSSELNVNALLLGDSALYLCASIRDPAASNEQYFGPGTRLTVT.

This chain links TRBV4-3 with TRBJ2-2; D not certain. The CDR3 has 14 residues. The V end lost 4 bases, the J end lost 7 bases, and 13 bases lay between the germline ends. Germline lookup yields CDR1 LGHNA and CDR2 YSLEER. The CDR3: CASSPRMDGGELFF. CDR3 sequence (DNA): TGCGCCAGCAGCCCCCGAATGGATGGCGGGGAGCTGTTTTTT.

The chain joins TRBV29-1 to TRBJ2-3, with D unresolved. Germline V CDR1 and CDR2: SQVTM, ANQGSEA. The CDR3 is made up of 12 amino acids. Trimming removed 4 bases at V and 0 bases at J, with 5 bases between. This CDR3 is CSVGASTDTQYF. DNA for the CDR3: TGCAGCGTTGGGGCTAGCACAGATACGCAGTATTTT.

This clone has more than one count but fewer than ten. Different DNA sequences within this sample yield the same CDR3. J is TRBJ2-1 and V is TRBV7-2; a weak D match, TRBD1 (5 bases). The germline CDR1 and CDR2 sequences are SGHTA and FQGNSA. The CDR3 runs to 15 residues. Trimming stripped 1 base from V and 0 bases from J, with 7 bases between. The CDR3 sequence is CASSLGQISYNEQFF. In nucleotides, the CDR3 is TGTGCCAGCAGCTTAGGACAGATCTCCTACAATGAGCAGTTCTTC.

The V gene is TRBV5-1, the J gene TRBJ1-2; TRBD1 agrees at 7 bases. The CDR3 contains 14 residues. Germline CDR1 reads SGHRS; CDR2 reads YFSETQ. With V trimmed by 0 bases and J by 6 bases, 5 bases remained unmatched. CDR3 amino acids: CASSLAGQPDGYTF. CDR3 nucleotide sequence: TGCGCCAGCAGCTTGGCGGGACAGCCGGATGGCTACACCTTC.

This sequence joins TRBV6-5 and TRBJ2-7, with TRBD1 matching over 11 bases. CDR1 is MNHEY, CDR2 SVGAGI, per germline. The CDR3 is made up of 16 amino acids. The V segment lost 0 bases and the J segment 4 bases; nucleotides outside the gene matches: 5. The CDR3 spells CASSYSRDRGMYEQYF. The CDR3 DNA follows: TGTGCCAGCAGTTACTCCCGGGACAGGGGGATGTACGAGCAGTACTTC.

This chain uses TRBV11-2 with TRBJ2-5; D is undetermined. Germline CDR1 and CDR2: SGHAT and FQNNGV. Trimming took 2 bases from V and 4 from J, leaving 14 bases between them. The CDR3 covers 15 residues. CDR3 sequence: CASSLRGSSGETQYF. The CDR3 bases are TGTGCCAGCAGCTTAAGAGGCTCTTCGGGAGAGACCCAGTACTTC. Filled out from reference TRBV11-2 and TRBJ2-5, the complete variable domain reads EAGVAQSPRYKIIEKRQSVAFWCNPISGHATLYWYQQILGQGPKLLIQFQNNGVVDDSQLPKDRFSAERLKGVDSTLKIQPAKLEDSAVYLCASSLRGSSGETQYFGPGTRLLVL.

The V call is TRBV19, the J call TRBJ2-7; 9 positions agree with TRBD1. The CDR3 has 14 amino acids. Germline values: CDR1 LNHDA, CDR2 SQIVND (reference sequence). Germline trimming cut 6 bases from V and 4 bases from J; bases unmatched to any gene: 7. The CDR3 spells CASSSGTGQYEQYF. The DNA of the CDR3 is TGTGCCAGTAGCTCCGGGACAGGGCAGTACGAGCAGTACTTC.

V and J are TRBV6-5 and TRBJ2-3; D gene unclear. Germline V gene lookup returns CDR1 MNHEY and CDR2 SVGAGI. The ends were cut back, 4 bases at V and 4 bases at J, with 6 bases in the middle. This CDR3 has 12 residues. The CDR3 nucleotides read TGTGCCAGCAGTTCCAGAGCAGATACGCAGTATTTT. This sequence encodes CASSSRADTQYF.

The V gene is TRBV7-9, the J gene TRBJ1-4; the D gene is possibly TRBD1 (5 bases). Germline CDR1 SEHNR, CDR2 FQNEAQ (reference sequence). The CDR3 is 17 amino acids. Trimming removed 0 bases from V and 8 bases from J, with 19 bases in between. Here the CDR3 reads CASSLALTVSGHEKLFF. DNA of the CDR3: TGTGCCAGCAGCTTAGCCTTGACAGTATCCGGGCACGAAAAACTGTTTTTT.

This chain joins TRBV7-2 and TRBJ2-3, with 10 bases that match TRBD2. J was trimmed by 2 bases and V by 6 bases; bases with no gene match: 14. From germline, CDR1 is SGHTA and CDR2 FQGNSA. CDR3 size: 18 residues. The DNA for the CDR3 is TGTGCCAGCAGGAACCCATCGCTAGCGGGAGCGAACACAGATACGCAGTATTTT. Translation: CASRNPSLAGANTDTQYF.

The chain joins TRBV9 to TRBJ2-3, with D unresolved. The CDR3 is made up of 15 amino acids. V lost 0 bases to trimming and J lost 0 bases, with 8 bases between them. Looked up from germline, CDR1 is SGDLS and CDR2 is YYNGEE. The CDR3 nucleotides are TGTGCCAGCAGCGTAGAATACGGAAGCACAGATACGCAGTATTTT. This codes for CASSVEYGSTDTQYF.

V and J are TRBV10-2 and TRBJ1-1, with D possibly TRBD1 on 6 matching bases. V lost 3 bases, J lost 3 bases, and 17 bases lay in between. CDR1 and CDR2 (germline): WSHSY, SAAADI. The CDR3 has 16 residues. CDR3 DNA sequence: TGCGCCAGCAGTGATAGAGGTCACAGGGATCACACTGAAGCTTTCTTT. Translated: CASSDRGHRDHTEAFF.

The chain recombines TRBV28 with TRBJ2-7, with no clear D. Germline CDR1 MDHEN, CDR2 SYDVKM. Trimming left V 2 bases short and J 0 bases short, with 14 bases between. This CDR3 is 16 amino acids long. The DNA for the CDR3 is TGTGCCAGCAGTTTAGCCCCGAGAACAGACTCCTACGAGCAGTACTTC. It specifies CASSLAPRTDSYEQYF. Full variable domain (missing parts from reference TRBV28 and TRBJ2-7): DVKVTQSSRYLVKRTGEKVFLECVQDMDHENMFWYRQDPGLGLRLIYFSYDVKMKEKGDIPEGYSVSREKKERFSLILESASTNQTSMYLCASSLAPRTDSYEQYFGPGTRLTVT.

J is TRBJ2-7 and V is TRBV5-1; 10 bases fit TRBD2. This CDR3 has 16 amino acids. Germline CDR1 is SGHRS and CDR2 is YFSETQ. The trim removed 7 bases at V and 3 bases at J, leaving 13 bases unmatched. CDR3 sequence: CASRYGSTSGRYEQYF. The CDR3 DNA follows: TGCGCCAGCCGCTATGGATCGACTAGCGGGCGCTACGAGCAGTACTTC.

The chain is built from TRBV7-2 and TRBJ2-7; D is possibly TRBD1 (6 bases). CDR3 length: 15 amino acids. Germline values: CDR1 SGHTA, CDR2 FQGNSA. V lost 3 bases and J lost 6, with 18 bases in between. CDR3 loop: CASSFRDNFNLEQYF. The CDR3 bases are TGTGCCAGCAGCTTCCGGGACAACTTCAACCTCGAGCAGTACTTC.

In nucleotides, the CDR3 is TGTGCCAGCAGTTACGAGAACACCGGGGAGCTGTTTTTT. Its translation: CASSYENTGELFF. This sequence joins TRBV6-5 and TRBJ2-2; D is undetermined. The germline CDR1 and CDR2 sequences are MNHEY and SVGAGI. CDR3 length equals 13 residues. V lost 2 bases, J lost 1 base, and 2 bases lay in between.

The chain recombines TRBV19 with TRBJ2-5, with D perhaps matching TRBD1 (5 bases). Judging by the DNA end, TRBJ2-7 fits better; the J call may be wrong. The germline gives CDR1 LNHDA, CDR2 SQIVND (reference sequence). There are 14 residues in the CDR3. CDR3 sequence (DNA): TGTGCCAGTAGTATCAGGGCTCACTCCTACGAGCAGTACTTC. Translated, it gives CASSIRAHSYEQYF.

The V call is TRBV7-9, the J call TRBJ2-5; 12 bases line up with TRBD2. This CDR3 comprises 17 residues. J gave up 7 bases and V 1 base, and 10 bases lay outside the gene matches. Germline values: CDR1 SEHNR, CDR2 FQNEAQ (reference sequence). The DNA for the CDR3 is TGTGCCAGCAGCTTAGTGTGGAGACTAGCGGGAGTTGGGACCCAGTACTTC. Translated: CASSLVWRLAGVGTQYF.

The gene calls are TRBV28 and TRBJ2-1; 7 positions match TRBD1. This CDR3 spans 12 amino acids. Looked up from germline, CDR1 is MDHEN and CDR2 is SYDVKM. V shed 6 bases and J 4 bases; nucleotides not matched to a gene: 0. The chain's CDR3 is CASRGQYNEQFF. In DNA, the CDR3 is TGTGCCAGCAGGGGACAGTACAATGAGCAGTTCTTC.

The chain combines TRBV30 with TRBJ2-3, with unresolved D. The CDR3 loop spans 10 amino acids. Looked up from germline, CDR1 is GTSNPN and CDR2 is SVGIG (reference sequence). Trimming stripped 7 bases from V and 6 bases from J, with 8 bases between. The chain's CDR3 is CAFERDTQYF. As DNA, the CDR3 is TGTGCCTTTGAAAGGGATACGCAGTATTTT. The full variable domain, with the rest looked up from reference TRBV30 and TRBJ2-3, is SQTIHQWPATLVQPVGSPLSLECTVEGTSNPNLYWYRQAAGRGLQLLFYSVGIGQISSEVPQNLSASRPQDRQFILSSKKLLLSDSGFYLCAFERDTQYFGPGTRLTVL.

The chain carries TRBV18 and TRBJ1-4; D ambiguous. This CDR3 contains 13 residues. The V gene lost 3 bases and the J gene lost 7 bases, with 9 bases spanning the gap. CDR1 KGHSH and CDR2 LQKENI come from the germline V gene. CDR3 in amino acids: CASSPGLGEKLFF. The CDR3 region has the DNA TGTGCCAGCTCACCTGGACTCGGTGAAAAACTGTTTTTT.

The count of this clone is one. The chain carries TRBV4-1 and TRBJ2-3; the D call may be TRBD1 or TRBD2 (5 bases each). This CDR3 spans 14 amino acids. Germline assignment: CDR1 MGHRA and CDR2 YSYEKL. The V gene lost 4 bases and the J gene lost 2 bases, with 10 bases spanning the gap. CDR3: CASSRGVNTDTQYF. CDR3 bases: TGCGCCAGCAGCCGAGGGGTAAACACAGATACGCAGTATTTT.

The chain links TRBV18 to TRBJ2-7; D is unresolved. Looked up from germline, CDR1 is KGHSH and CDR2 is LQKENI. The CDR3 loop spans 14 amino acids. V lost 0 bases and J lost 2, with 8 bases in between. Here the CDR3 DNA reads TGTGCCAGCTCACCACCCTCTCGCGCCTACGAGCAGTACTTC. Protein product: CASSPPSRAYEQYF.

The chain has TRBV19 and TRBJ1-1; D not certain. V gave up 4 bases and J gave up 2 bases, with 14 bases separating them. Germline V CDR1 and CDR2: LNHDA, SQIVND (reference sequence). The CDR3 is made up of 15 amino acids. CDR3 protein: CASSRGRTPNTEAFF. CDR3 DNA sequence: TGTGCCAGTAGTAGAGGCAGGACCCCTAACACTGAAGCTTTCTTT.

The CDR3 DNA is TGTGCCAGTAGTCTATCTGCTCGACAGGGTTACACAGATACGCAGTATTTT. It translates to CASSLSARQGYTDTQYF. The chain joins TRBV19 to TRBJ2-3, with 7 bases aligning to TRBD1. The CDR3 contains 17 residues. J gave up 2 bases and V 5 bases, and 13 bases lay outside the gene matches. Germline V gene data show CDR1 as LNHDA and CDR2 as SQIVND (reference sequence).

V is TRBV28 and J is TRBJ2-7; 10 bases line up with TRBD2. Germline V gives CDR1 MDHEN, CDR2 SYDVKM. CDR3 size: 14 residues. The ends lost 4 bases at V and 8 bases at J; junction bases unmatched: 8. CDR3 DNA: TGTGCCAGCAGTTCGCTAGCGGGAGTGGGCAAGCAGTACTTC. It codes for CASSSLAGVGKQYF. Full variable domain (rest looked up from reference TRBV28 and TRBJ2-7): DVKVTQSSRYLVKRTGEKVFLECVQDMDHENMFWYRQDPGLGLRLIYFSYDVKMKEKGDIPEGYSVSREKKERFSLILESASTNQTSMYLCASSSLAGVGKQYFGPGTRLTVT.